The 13 T cell receptor beta chains below come from one sample, sequenced in a study of OX40 agonist ivuxolimab in advanced cancers. Clones were sequenced by immunoSEQ multiplex PCR, and TCRdb holds only the in-frame ones, with some missing. The table records 50,000 to 70,000 clones, around 91% of them present only once. Sequencing used CD4+ or CD8+ T cells sorted from blood, obtained in a trial of the OX40 agonist ivuxolimab. The origin of the receptors is an adult with an advanced solid tumor such as melanoma, head and neck, liver or kidney cancer.

Concerning this clone: A much larger clone lies a single base off, so this may be a read error. The chain uses TRBV5-4 and TRBJ2-2; D is possibly TRBD2 (7 bases). Germline assignment: CDR1 SGHNT and CDR2 YYREEE (reference sequence). The CDR3 length is 16 residues. Deletions cut 0 bases from V and 5 bases from J, with 14 bases between. The CDR3, as DNA: TGTGCCAGCAGCTTGGGGGGGGGCGAGTGGACCGGGGAGCTGTTTTTT. This translates into CASSLGGGEWTGELFF.

In its sample, this clone is medium-sized. V usage is TRBV27 and J usage is TRBJ1-5, with D maybe TRBD1 (6 bases). Germline CDR1 MNHEY, CDR2 SMNVEV (reference sequence). Between the trimmed V and J ends, which lost 5 bases and 3 bases, there was a span of 8 bases. The CDR3 extends over 13 amino acids. CDR3 in DNA: TGTGCCAGCAGTGGGGGGGCCAATCAGCCCCAGCATTTT. Encoded protein: CASSGGANQPQHF.

The chain combines TRBV7-8 with TRBJ2-1; possibly TRBD1 or TRBD2 for D (6 bases each). The V and J ends lost 5 bases and 7 bases respectively, with 21 bases between them. CDR1 is SGHVS, CDR2 FQNEAQ, per germline. CDR3 size: 16 residues. CDR3 sequence reads: CASSIRGGFRGNEQFF. DNA of the CDR3: TGTGCCAGCAGCATCAGAGGGGGGTTCCGAGGGAATGAGCAGTTCTTC.

By its share, this clone is medium-sized (0.01 to 0.1%). Additional DNA sequences in this sample encode the identical CDR3. This chain connects TRBV5-5 to TRBJ2-7; D tentatively fits TRBD1 or TRBD2 (5 bases each). V was trimmed by 0 bases and J by 7 bases, leaving 8 bases between them. Germline values: CDR1 SGHKS, CDR2 YYEKEE (reference sequence). CDR3 length: 12 residues. The CDR3 loop is CASSLGDAEQYF. As DNA, the CDR3 is TGTGCCAGCAGCTTGGGGGACGCTGAGCAGTACTTC.

This rearrangement joins TRBV4-1 to TRBJ1-1; D remains unclear. The germline V gene encodes CDR1 MGHRA and CDR2 YSYEKL. The length of the CDR3 is 14 residues. Trimming shortened V by 0 bases and J by 1 base, and 6 bases separated the two germline ends. The CDR3 here is CASSQDLQNTEAFF. Here the CDR3 DNA reads TGCGCCAGCAGCCAAGATTTGCAGAACACTGAAGCTTTCTTT.

The V gene is TRBV30, the J gene TRBJ2-2; D gene uncertain. Trimming stripped 3 bases from V and 4 bases from J, with 12 bases between. The CDR3 contains 14 residues. Germline values: CDR1 GTSNPN, CDR2 SVGIG (reference sequence). Here the CDR3 reads CAWSLVSLTGELFF. DNA for the CDR3: TGTGCCTGGAGCTTGGTCAGTCTCACCGGGGAGCTGTTTTTT.

This sequence joins TRBV29-1 and TRBJ1-1; unclear D gene. Germline V gene sequence: CDR1 SQVTM, CDR2 ANQGSEA. The V end was cut by 4 bases, the J end by 0 bases, with 18 bases between. The CDR3 has 16 residues. CDR3 nucleotide sequence: TGCAGCGTTGTCGGGTCGGGCAGAACAATGAACACTGAAGCTTTCTTT. Its protein product is CSVVGSGRTMNTEAFF.

The rearrangement uses TRBV10-1 and TRBJ2-7; D is uncertain. The V end lost 0 bases, the J end lost 7 bases, and 10 bases lay between the germline ends. Germline lookup yields CDR1 WNHNN and CDR2 SYGVQD (reference sequence). The CDR3 runs to 13 residues. CDR3 in amino acids: CASSESFQGEQYF. The CDR3 region has the DNA TGCGCCAGCAGTGAGTCCTTCCAAGGGGAGCAGTACTTC.

About this clone: Other nucleotide sequences from this sample produce the same CDR3. The genes are TRBV5-6 and TRBJ2-7; D is possibly TRBD1 (5 bases). Trimming removed 0 bases at V and 4 bases at J, with 8 bases between. CDR3 length: 13 amino acids. Germline V gene sequence: CDR1 SGHDT, CDR2 YYEEEE. The CDR3 DNA reads TGTGCCAGCAGCTTGGGACAGTCATACGAGCAGTACTTC. Translated, it gives CASSLGQSYEQYF.

The chain joins TRBV30 to TRBJ2-6; 7 bases are a match to TRBD1. The germline CDR1 and CDR2 sequences are GTSNPN and SVGIG (reference sequence). The V gene end was trimmed by 0 bases and the J gene end by 0 bases; junction bases not matched to a gene: 2. CDR3 length: 16 residues. In DNA form, the CDR3 reads TGTGCCTGGAGTGTTCAGGGGGTCTCTGGGGCCAACGTCCTGACTTTC. It encodes CAWSVQGVSGANVLTF.

The chain has TRBV14 and TRBJ2-7; 8 bases align to TRBD2. The CDR3 covers 13 residues. The germline V gene encodes CDR1 SGHDN and CDR2 FVKESK. V lost 4 bases, J lost 7 bases, and 6 bases stayed unmatched. The CDR3 loop is CASSPGGGVEQYF. DNA for the CDR3: TGTGCCAGCAGCCCGGGAGGGGGGGTGGAGCAGTACTTC.

This chain uses TRBV7-3 with TRBJ1-1, with D possibly being TRBD1 (6 bases). Trimming cost V 3 bases and J 6 bases, with 14 bases left between them. The CDR3 sequence is 14 residues long. Germline CDR1 SGHTA, CDR2 FQGTGA. CDR3 loop: CASSLRGSPSEAFF. The CDR3 DNA reads TGTGCCAGCAGCTTGAGGGGGAGCCCCTCTGAAGCTTTCTTT.

With regard to this clone: At one end, the junction sequence differs from germline, possibly due to a read error. CDR3 DNA: TGTGCCAGCAGTTACTCTTCGGGGCCCCTAAACTTC. It yields the protein CASSYSSGPLNF. V gene TRBV6-6 combines with J gene TRBJ2-7; D possibly uses TRBD1 or TRBD2 (5 bases each). The CDR3 is 12 residues long. Per germline, CDR1 MNHNY and CDR2 SVGAGI (reference sequence).